These T cell receptor beta chains were read from a single sample in a study of tumor and adjacent non-tumor tissue in lung cancer. TCRdb passed the multiplex PCR reads through MiXCR, listing each CDR3 protein once. This table holds about 75,000 distinct CDR3 sequences, around four fifths found once. Sequenced sample: lung tumor tissue. The receptors were gathered from a woman between 50 and 59 years old with non-small cell lung cancer. CDR3s include the opening cysteine and the closing phenylalanine or tryptophan. The D gene is left open where the match is weak. Expanded clones get a size class; other rows say once, few or many, or leave the size out.

TRBV29-1	.	few	CSVGVGSEETQYF
TRBV29-1	.	.	CSVDSTDTLYF
TRBV12-3/TRBV12-4	TRBD2	.	CASSLFLAGESYEQYF
TRBV11-3	.	.	CVSSSHLNTKAFF
TRBV7-9	.	.	CASSLQGWTRDTEAFF
TRBV5-1	.	many	CASSPRVGYTEAFF
TRBV13	TRBD2	.	CATSLGLAGPQETQYF
TRBV11-2	.	.	CASSPNEKLFF
TRBV4-1	.	.	CASSPSGMTNTEAFF
TRBV12-3/TRBV12-4	.	.	CAISPTWTKQYF
TRBV29-1	.	.	CSVRRDHYGYTF
TRBV4-1	TRBD2	.	CASSQYEGQAGGLANTGELFF
TRBV12-3/TRBV12-4	.	.	CASSLNSNQRQHF
TRBV30	.	many	CVWSVPSLGGNTIYF
TRBV10-2	TRBD2	.	CASSPSPESSGKAGELFF
TRBV24-1	.	.	CAISPNGQDYNEQFF
TRBV12-3/TRBV12-4	.	.	CASSWDQGGETQYF
TRBV29-1	TRBD2	.	CSVEELAGGNEPFF
TRBV28	.	many	CASSSASRETQYF
TRBV6-2/TRBV6-3	.	medium-sized	CANPSLSRPTGEQFF
TRBV19	.	.	CASRDRGFGTPQHF
TRBV11-2	TRBD2	.	CASSTLVRAWTSGRSTDTQYF
TRBV6-4	.	.	CASSDPIGTTSNEQLF
TRBV6-4	TRBD2	many	CASSESGGSYNEQFF